This is a list of T cell receptor beta chains from one sample in a study of T cells in Graves' hyperthyroidism and ophthalmopathy. MiXCR, run by TCRdb on the multiplex PCR reads, gives a single entry per CDR3 protein. The sample lists roughly 700,000 distinct CDR3 sequences, over 35% seen once, with roughly 31% in the top ten. The specimen sequenced was blood. All receptors derive from a woman aged 40 to 50 with Graves' hyperthyroidism. Both conserved end residues are part of each CDR3. A D gene is named only where the DNA matches it firmly. Clone size is stated in some rows and not others, as once, few, many or a class when expanded.

>few|15|TRBV5-1|TRBJ1-5|TRBD1
CASGGDRESGQPQHF
TGCGCCTCCGGTGGGGACAGGGAATCCGGTCAGCCCCAGCATTTT
>NA|13|TRBV10-2|TRBJ2-7|TRBD2
CASSEAGTSLEYF
TGCGCCAGCAGTGAGGCCGGGACTAGCCTTGAGTACTTC
>many|16|TRBV10-1|TRBJ1-1|NA
CASSESGLTMNTEAFF
TGCGCCAGCAGTGAGTCGGGGCTCACCATGAACACTGAAGCTTTCTTT
>NA|16|TRBV6-1|TRBJ1-3|NA
CASSECGDGFRNTIYF
TGTGCCAGCAGTGAATGTGGGGACGGCTTTAGGAACACCATATATTTT
>few|15|TRBV5-1|TRBJ1-1|NA
CASSPVGTWGTEAFF
TGCGCCAGCAGCCCGGTGGGTACGTGGGGAACTGAAGCTTTCTTT
>many|17|TRBV7-8|TRBJ1-5|TRBD1
CASSHGTPPTGQQPQHF
TGTGCCAGCAGCCACGGAACTCCCCCGACAGGGCAGCAGCCCCAGCATTTT
>few|15|TRBV7-2|TRBJ2-7|NA
CASSSTGTHNYEQYF
TGTGCCAGCAGCTCCACCGGGACTCACAACTACGAGCAGTACTTC
>many|16|TRBV7-2|TRBJ2-2|TRBD1
CASSAKGATNTGELFF
TGTGCCAGCAGCGCTAAGGGGGCGACGAACACCGGGGAGCTGTTTTTT
>NA|13|TRBV5-1|TRBJ1-1|NA
CASSLGPAYEAFF
TGCGCCAGCAGCTTGGGACCTGCGTATGAAGCTTTCTTT
>NA|13|TRBV25-1|TRBJ1-2|NA
CASSEWGNYGYTF
TGTGCCAGCAGTGAATGGGGGAACTATGGCTACACCTTC
>many|14|TRBV5-6|TRBJ2-5|TRBD1
CASSLGTGWETQYF
TGTGCCAGCAGCTTGGGGACAGGGTGGGAGACCCAGTACTTC
>few|10|TRBV20-1|TRBJ1-1|NA
CSARDLGAFF
TGCAGTGCTAGAGATCTTGGAGCTTTCTTT
>many|15|TRBV2|TRBJ2-7|NA
CASSRQKNPSYEQYF
TGTGCCAGCAGCCGACAGAAAAATCCCTCCTACGAGCAGTACTTC
>NA|14|TRBV5-1|TRBJ2-7|NA
CASSLFGSGNEQYF
TGCGCCAGCAGCTTGTTTGGCTCGGGCAATGAGCAGTACTTC
>once|13|TRBV20-1|TRBJ1-2|NA
CSARDWGVSGYTF
TGCAGTGCTAGAGATTGGGGGGTTAGTGGCTACACCTTC
>many|13|TRBV2|TRBJ1-3|TRBD1
CASRRDSGNTIYF
TGTGCCAGCAGGAGGGACAGTGGAAACACCATATATTTT
>NA|17|TRBV6-2/TRBV6-3|TRBJ1-5|NA
CASSKDLQGIGNQPQHF
TGTGCCAGCAGTAAAGATCTCCAGGGAATTGGTAATCAGCCCCAGCATTTT
>NA|11|TRBV12-3/TRBV12-4|TRBJ1-2|NA
CASTPRGGYTF
TGTGCCAGCACTCCAAGGGGGGGCTACACCTTC
>few|12|TRBV2|TRBJ2-4|NA
CASSGLMDIQYF
TGTGCCAGCAGTGGACTCATGGACATTCAGTACTTC
>NA|14|TRBV7-2|TRBJ2-5|TRBD2
CASSQEQAGETQYF
TGTGCCAGCAGCCAAGAGCAAGCGGGGGAGACCCAGTACTTC
>NA|13|TRBV9|TRBJ2-5|TRBD2
CVSSTSGGETQYF
TGTGTCAGCAGCACTAGCGGGGGGGAGACCCAGTACTTC
>many|15|TRBV7-2|TRBJ2-2|TRBD2
CASSQGLADTGELFF
TGTGCCAGCAGCCAGGGACTAGCGGACACCGGGGAGCTGTTTTTT
>many|14|TRBV6-6|TRBJ1-5|NA
CASSLGAGQQPQHF
TGTGCCAGCAGTCTCGGTGCGGGGCAGCAGCCCCAGCATTTT
>NA|13|TRBV10-3|TRBJ2-7|TRBD1
CATTGQGAEEQYF
TGTGCCACCACTGGACAGGGGGCAGAAGAGCAGTACTTC
>NA|16|TRBV6-2/TRBV6-3|TRBJ2-7|TRBD1
CASSYSGGTGTYEQYF
TGTGCCAGCAGTTACTCAGGGGGCACGGGAACCTACGAGCAGTACTTC
>few|13|TRBV5-1|TRBJ1-5|NA
CASSSTPYQPQHF
TGCGCCAGCAGCTCGACTCCATATCAGCCCCAGCATTTT
>NA|16|TRBV9|TRBJ2-7|TRBD2
CASRNAGGGDSYEQYF
TGTGCCAGCAGAAACGCGGGCGGGGGGGACTCCTACGAGCAGTACTTC
>few|15|TRBV5-5|TRBJ1-3|NA
CASSSTRGSGNTIYF
TGTGCCAGCAGCTCGACCCGGGGTTCTGGAAACACCATATATTTT
>many|14|TRBV6-5|TRBJ1-1|TRBD1
CASSLGGEDTEAFF
TGTGCCAGCAGTCTAGGGGGCGAGGACACTGAAGCTTTCTTT
>many|13|TRBV7-2|TRBJ2-6|NA
CASSRRWANVLTF
TGTGCCAGCAGCCGAAGATGGGCCAACGTCCTGACTTTC
>NA|18|TRBV10-3|TRBJ2-5|TRBD1
CAISFPPRATGGRETQYF
TGTGCCATCAGCTTCCCCCCCAGGGCGACAGGGGGCCGGGAGACCCAGTACTTC
>many|13|TRBV12-3/TRBV12-4|TRBJ2-5|NA
CASSIGQTQTQYF
TGTGCCAGCAGTATTGGACAGACCCAGACCCAGTACTTC
>few|15|TRBV2|TRBJ1-1|NA
CASSPQQGTNTEAFF
TGTGCCAGCTCACCCCAACAGGGAACGAACACTGAAGCTTTCTTT
>many|15|TRBV12-3/TRBV12-4|TRBJ2-6|NA
CASSFRAAGANVLTF
TGTGCCAGCAGTTTTAGAGCAGCTGGGGCCAACGTCCTGACTTTC
>many|13|TRBV24-1|TRBJ2-3|NA
CATTGPFTDTQYF
TGTGCCACCACAGGACCATTCACAGATACGCAGTATTTT
>few|15|TRBV6-5|TRBJ1-2|TRBD1
CASSYSDRSLYGYTF
TGTGCCAGCAGCTACTCGGACAGGTCCCTCTATGGCTACACCTTC
>NA|15|TRBV7-9|TRBJ1-1|NA
CASSQRPNSGTEAFF
TGCGCCAGCAGCCAGCGCCCGAATAGCGGCACTGAAGCTTTCTTT
>NA|15|TRBV20-1|TRBJ2-7|TRBD1
CSALRTDRATDTQYF
TGCAGTGCCCTAAGAACCGACAGGGCCACAGATACGCAGTACTTC
>NA|14|TRBV2|TRBJ1-5|TRBD1
CASHLQGAREPQHF
TGTGCCAGCCATCTTCAGGGGGCTAGGGAGCCCCAGCATTTT
>few|15|TRBV6-5|TRBJ2-7|TRBD1
CASTPPGQGAREQYF
TGTGCCAGCACCCCTCCGGGACAGGGGGCTCGCGAGCAGTACTTC
>NA|15|TRBV29-1|TRBJ2-2|NA
CSVEVRGLDTGELFF
TGCAGCGTTGAGGTTCGCGGATTAGACACCGGGGAGCTGTTTTTT
>many|13|TRBV5-6|TRBJ1-1|NA
CASSLISGTEAFF
TGTGCCAGCAGCTTGATCTCGGGCACTGAAGCTTTCTTT
>NA|16|TRBV5-1|TRBJ2-2|NA
CASSLGSGPITGELFF
TGCGCCAGCAGCTTGGGTTCGGGACCAATAACCGGGGAGCTGTTTTTT
>NA|12|TRBV19|TRBJ2-5|NA
CASSTLRGALYF
TGTGCCAGTAGTACCCTCCGGGGGGCGTTGTACTTC
>NA|18|TRBV5-4|TRBJ2-5|TRBD2
CASSSVVAGVGVQETQYF
TGTGCCAGCAGCTCGGTGGTAGCGGGAGTTGGGGTCCAAGAGACCCAGTACTTC
>few|15|TRBV5-4|TRBJ2-7|NA
CASSPGLANTYEQYF
TGTGCCAGCAGCCCAGGGCTAGCGAATACCTACGAGCAGTACTTC
>NA|15|TRBV7-9|TRBJ2-7|NA
CASSLSDRPRNEQYF
TGTGCCAGCAGCTTATCCGACAGACCAAGGAATGAGCAGTACTTC
>many|13|TRBV6-5|TRBJ1-2|NA
CASSYLGDYGYTF
TGTGCCAGCAGTTACCTTGGCGACTATGGCTACACCTTC
>many|19|TRBV7-9|TRBJ1-3|TRBD1
CASSSPRQGQTISGNTIYF
TGTGCCAGCAGCTCGCCCCGGCAGGGACAGACTATCTCTGGAAACACCATATATTTT